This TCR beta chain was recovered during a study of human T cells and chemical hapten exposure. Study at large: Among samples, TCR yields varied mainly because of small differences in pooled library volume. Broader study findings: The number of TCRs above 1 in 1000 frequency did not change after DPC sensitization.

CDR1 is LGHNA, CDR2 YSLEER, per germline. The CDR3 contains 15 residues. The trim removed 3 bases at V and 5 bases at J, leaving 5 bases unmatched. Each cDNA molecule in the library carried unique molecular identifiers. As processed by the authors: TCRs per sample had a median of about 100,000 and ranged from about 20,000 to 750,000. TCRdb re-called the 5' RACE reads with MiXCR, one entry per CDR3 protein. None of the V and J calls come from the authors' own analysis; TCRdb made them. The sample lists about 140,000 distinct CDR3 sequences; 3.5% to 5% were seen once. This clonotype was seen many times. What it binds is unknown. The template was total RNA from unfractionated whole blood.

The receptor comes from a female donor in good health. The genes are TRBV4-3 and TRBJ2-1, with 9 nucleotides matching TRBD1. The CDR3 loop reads CASSHLRQGDNEQFF. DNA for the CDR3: TGCGCCAGCAGCCACCTAAGACAGGGGGACAATGAGCAGTTCTTC.